This T cell receptor beta chain was documented in a study of molecular identifiers for immune sequencing clone quantification. Naive CD8 T cells were picked out by sorting for CD8+CD4-CCR7+CD45RA+. Study-level points and caveats: Spiked TCR RNA from one Jurkat cell reportedly showed up when mixed among 800,000 to 1,000,000 naive cells.

Each CDR3 protein is one row after TCRdb ran MiXCR on the PCR reads. The sample includes approximately 590,000 distinct CDR3 sequences, roughly 27% of them seen just once. This clonotype has just a few counts. No antigen is known for it. Germline V gene lookup returns CDR1 MNHEY and CDR2 SMNVEV (reference sequence). This CDR3 spans 12 amino acids. V gave up 6 bases and J gave up 2 bases, with 5 bases separating them. The chain couples TRBV27 to TRBJ1-3; D remains unclear. The receptor's source is a human donor in good health. Some libraries in this study had Jurkat cell RNA spiked in. What was sequenced was naive CD8+ T cells from blood, with Jurkat cell RNA spiked in. Subset here: FACS-sorted CD8+CD4-CCR7+CD45RA+ naive T cells. The CDR3 DNA follows: TGTGCCAGCAGGGGGACTGGAAACACCATATATTTT. It is translated as CASRGTGNTIYF.